The clone carrying this T cell receptor (beta chain) came up many times. Its antigen is still unknown. This sample is part of a study of T cell repertoires in cytomegalovirus infection. Study overall: In public TCR beta signatures, there were indications of both CMV infection and matching HLA type.

Study findings and constraints: Dominant in the ex vivo response were TCR beta clonotypes restricted by HLA-C and specific for CMV. The cumulative frequency of public TCR beta families identified carriers of CMV plus the relevant HLA.

One entry per CDR3 protein, called by TCRdb with MiXCR from the reads. The sample lists around 750,000 distinct CDR3 sequences; about 30% were seen once. Trimming left V 0 bases short and J 4 bases short, with 10 bases between. This CDR3 is built from 15 residues. Germline CDR1 and CDR2: SGHDN and FVKESK. The chain is built from TRBV14 and TRBJ2-1; D tentatively fits TRBD1 or TRBD2 (5 bases each). This TCR derives from a human donor in good health (CMV status not recorded). Some clones in this sample may be carry-over from other donors' samples. Sequencing was performed on cultured CD8+ T cells from PBMCs, taken from culture after CMV antigen stimulation. CDR3: CASSQESGLYNEQFF. The CDR3 region has the DNA TGTGCCAGCAGCCAAGAATCGGGGCTTTACAATGAGCAGTTCTTC.